This record covers a single T cell receptor (beta chain). As yet, its antigen is unknown. V lost 7 bases, J lost 10 bases, and 5 bases lay in between. Germline values: CDR1 MNHEY, CDR2 SVGAGI. The CDR3 is made up of 10 amino acids. This sample was included in a study of T cell responses to AZD1222 COVID-19 vaccine. Study as a whole: Analysis merged second doses at about 4 or about 12 weeks.

The protocol was immunoSEQ multiplex PCR, while the TCRdb copy is restricted to in-frame clones and leaves out a portion. In the table there are about 120,000 clones, roughly 90% of which are singletons. General study points: Spike was spanned by vaccine-associated CD4 TCRs, with dominance at 160-218 and 743-854. White British donors predominated, females outnumbered males, and clonal diversity was possibly underestimated. An increase in Spike-specific TCR breadth and depth was observed after two AZD1222 doses.

This specimen consisted of peripheral blood, obtained on day 0 of AZD1222 vaccination. This receptor was obtained from an adult in good health. The rearrangement joins TRBV6-5 to TRBJ1-6; the D is unclear. CDR3 residues: CASKLSPLHF. As DNA, the CDR3 is TGTGCCAGCAAATTATCACCCCTCCACTTT.